This is a list of T cell receptor beta chains from one sample in a study of T-cell memory formation after mild COVID-19. TCRdb redid the calling of the 5' RACE reads with MiXCR, one entry per CDR3 protein. The table includes 300,000 to 350,000 distinct CDR3 sequences, approximately 20% detected once. What was sequenced was PBMCs or a T cell subset sorted from them (not recorded which). These receptors originate from a man aged 18 to 30 who had mild COVID-19 (a few samples of this study predate the infection). Cell type and time point are not known. Both conserved end residues are part of each CDR3. Each record gives: J gene, D gene, V gene, clone size, CDR3 DNA, CDR3 protein. D genes are given only for firm matches. Clone size appears in some rows only: once, few, many, or a class for an expanded clone.

TRBJ1-1 . TRBV2 few TGTGCCAGCAGTGCGGACACCGTTTTAGCTGAAGCTTTCTTT CASSADTVLAEAFF
TRBJ2-1 . TRBV3-1 . TGTGCCAGCAGCCGGCCCCAAAACAATGAGCAGCTCTTC CASSRPQNNEQLF
TRBJ2-3 . TRBV10-3 . TGTGCCATCAGTGATAACAGAGGAAGTACTTTGCTTGGTGACGTGAGCACAGATACGCAGTATTTT CAISDNRGSTLLGDVSTDTQYF
TRBJ2-7 TRBD1 TRBV12-3/TRBV12-4 few TGTGCCAGCAGGCCTACAGGGGGCCTTAGGTACGAGCAGTACTTC CASRPTGGLRYEQYF
TRBJ1-1 . TRBV12-3/TRBV12-4 few TGTGCCAGCAGACGGCGGACGGAGAACACTGAAGCTTTCTTT CASRRRTENTEAFF
TRBJ2-2 . TRBV5-1 . TGCGCCAGCAGCTTAGGCAGGGACACCGGGGAGCTGTTTTTT CASSLGRDTGELFF
TRBJ2-5 TRBD2 TRBV4-2 . TGTGCCAGCAGCCAAGAGGGACTAGGCGTGCGAGAGACCCAGTACTTC CASSQEGLGVRETQYF
TRBJ1-1 . TRBV11-1 . TGTGCCCGGCGCCCGACTGAAGCTTTCTTT CARRPTEAFF
TRBJ2-7 . TRBV20-1 few TGCAGTGCTTTTTGGACCGGGCATACGGAGTACTTC CSAFWTGHTEYF
TRBJ2-3 . TRBV3-1 few TGTGCCAGCAGCCCGGGACTCGCTGTGGGAGATACGCAGTATTTT CASSPGLAVGDTQYF
TRBJ1-2 . TRBV10-2 few TGCGCCAGCAGTGAGAGCCGGGTTCGGTATGGCTACACCTTC CASSESRVRYGYTF
TRBJ2-2 TRBD1 TRBV4-3 . TGCGCCAGCAGCCACGGGACAGGGGGGTACACCGGGGAGCTGTTTTTT CASSHGTGGYTGELFF